These 14 T cell receptor beta chains were sequenced from one sample in a study of response to subunit inactivated influenza vaccine (dated by TCRdb to the late 2010s). Libraries were constructed by RT-PCR. Sequenced using an Illumina HiSeq 2500. TCRdb reprocessing: public reads trimmed at Q25 with fastp, clones called with MiXCR, in-frame beta chains kept. CDR3 protein duplicates are merged, each entry listing the most common genes and DNA. The sample has about half a million distinct CDR3 sequences on record, about a tenth of them singletons. Jointly, the top ten make up approximately 12% of the sample. The sample's time point, from its label and the paper: around 42 days after influenza vaccine administration. Sequencing used PBMCs from blood, obtained 40 to 50 days after vaccination. The source is a middle-aged man who received an inactivated influenza vaccine. Donor details come from another sample of the same person, matched by shared clones.

This clonotype was observed a handful of times. The CDR3 region is CSARDHPWDRMRNTEAFF. The DNA for the CDR3 is TGCAGTGCTAGAGATCACCCCTGGGACAGGATGAGGAACACTGAAGCTTTCTTT. This rearrangement joins TRBV20-1 to TRBJ1-1, with TRBD1 matching 8 bases. The CDR3 length is 18 residues. The junction had 13 bases not matched to a gene; V was cut back by 0 bases and J by 1 base. Germline V gives CDR1 DFQATT, CDR2 SNEGSKA (reference sequence).

The chain uses TRBV28 and TRBJ2-7; possible D gene TRBD2, 6 bases. Trimming stripped 6 bases from V and 4 bases from J, with 16 bases between. From germline, CDR1 is MDHEN and CDR2 SYDVKM. The CDR3 runs to 14 residues. CDR3 DNA sequence: TGTGCCAGCAGGCCGGGACTGGGGTTGTACGAGCAGTACTTC. Its translation: CASRPGLGLYEQYF.

This clonotype has more than one count but fewer than ten. The chain links TRBV20-1 to TRBJ2-7, with D possibly TRBD1 on 5 matching bases. The V gene's germline CDR1 is DFQATT and CDR2 SNEGSKA (reference sequence). Trimming took off 5 bases at V and 2 bases at J, with 10 bases between the two ends. The CDR3 sequence is 12 residues long. CDR3 in DNA: TGCAGTGCTCCAGACAGCACCTACGAGCAGTACTTC. It yields the protein CSAPDSTYEQYF.

The sample holds a few counts of this clonotype. This chain connects TRBV20-1 to TRBJ2-7; 12 bases fit TRBD1. The V gene's germline CDR1 is DFQATT and CDR2 SNEGSKA (reference sequence). J gave up 4 bases and V 5 bases, and 6 bases lay outside the gene matches. This CDR3 has 14 residues. CDR3 sequence (DNA): TGCAGTGCTTCCCGGGACAGGGGGCTTTACGAGCAGTACTTC. Protein: CSASRDRGLYEQYF.

With respect to this clonotype: One base away lies a much larger clone, so this may be a sequencing read error. The chain carries TRBV12-3 or TRBV12-4 and TRBJ2-4; tentatively, D is TRBD1 (5 bases). This CDR3 comprises 15 residues. The CDR3 loop reads CASSPATVPKNIQHF. The CDR3 coding sequence is TGTGCCAGCAGTCCCGCGACAGTGCCCAAAAACATTCAGCACTTC.

This clonotype was recorded a few times. The CDR3 sequence: CASSLVSQETEAFF. The DNA of the CDR3 is TGCGCCAGCAGCTTGGTTTCCCAGGAGACTGAAGCTTTCTTT. This sequence joins TRBV5-1 and TRBJ1-1; no definite D call. The germline V and J ends were trimmed by 0 bases and 5 bases, with 11 bases remaining between them. The germline CDR1 and CDR2 sequences are SGHRS and YFSETQ. The CDR3 extends over 14 amino acids.

The rearrangement joins TRBV20-1 to TRBJ1-4; 7 nucleotides line up with TRBD1. CDR3 length: 13 amino acids. CDR1 and CDR2 (germline): DFQATT, SNEGSKA (reference sequence). Germline trimming cut 6 bases from V and 7 bases from J; bases unmatched to any gene: 8. The CDR3 loop reads CSALTGPREKLFF. In nucleotides, the CDR3 is TGCAGTGCCCTGACAGGGCCGCGTGAAAAACTGTTTTTT.

In its sample, this clonotype was seen a few times. The chain carries TRBV5-1 and TRBJ2-3; D not resolved. The CDR3 covers 13 residues. V was shortened by 4 bases and J by 2 bases, with 8 bases between the two germline ends. Germline-derived CDR1 and CDR2 are SGHRS and YFSETQ. The CDR3 DNA reads as TGCGCCAGCAGCGCTGACCCCACAGATACGCAGTATTTT. Translating it yields CASSADPTDTQYF.

This clonotype was counted ten times or more. The genes are TRBV5-1 and TRBJ2-1, with D hard to call. CDR3 length: 12 residues. CDR1 SGHRS and CDR2 YFSETQ come from the germline V gene. Trimming took off 5 bases at V and 9 bases at J, with 12 bases between the two ends. This CDR3 is CASSTTLAEQFF. Here the CDR3 DNA reads TGCGCCAGCAGTACGACTCTCGCTGAGCAGTTCTTC.

This clonotype was seen ten or more times. V and J are TRBV10-2 and TRBJ2-2, with unresolved D. Germline V gene lookup returns CDR1 WSHSY and CDR2 SAAADI. The CDR3 runs 13 residues. The V end was cut by 3 bases, the J end by 5 bases, with 7 bases between. The CDR3 nucleotides are TGCGCCAGCAGTGACAGCCTTACCGGGGAGCTGTTTTTT. Encoded protein: CASSDSLTGELFF.

The chain couples TRBV7-9 to TRBJ2-2; D gene unclear. The germline CDR1 and CDR2 sequences are SEHNR and FQNEAQ (reference sequence). The germline V and J ends were trimmed by 5 bases and 2 bases, with 12 bases remaining between them. The CDR3 is 15 residues long. The CDR3 loop reads CASSPPPFNTGELFF. The CDR3, as DNA: TGTGCCAGCAGCCCCCCCCCATTCAACACCGGGGAGCTGTTTTTT.

The CDR3 is CSAKRQQSEGLFF. Here the CDR3 DNA reads TGCAGTGCTAAAAGACAGCAGAGTGAAGGGCTGTTTTTT. The V and J genes are TRBV20-1 and TRBJ1-4, with D possibly matching TRBD1 (5 bases). CDR1 and CDR2 from the germline V gene are DFQATT and SNEGSKA (reference sequence). The CDR3 loop spans 13 amino acids. V lost 4 bases to trimming and J lost 14 bases, with 20 bases between them.

In this sample, this clonotype turned up a few times. The chain recombines TRBV6-5 with TRBJ2-7; perhaps TRBD2 as D (6 bases). This CDR3 contains 12 residues. With 6 bases removed from V and 0 bases from J, the gap between germline ends came to 6 bases. Germline V lookup: CDR1 MNHEY, CDR2 SVGAGI. The CDR3 DNA follows: TGTGCCAGCAGGGAGGGCTCCTACGAGCAGTACTTC. It translates to CASREGSYEQYF.

As DNA, the CDR3 is TGTGCCAGCAGTTCCCGGACAGGGGGTTATAATTCACCCCTCCACTTT. It encodes CASSSRTGGYNSPLHF. V usage is TRBV6-5 and J usage is TRBJ1-6, with 10 positions matching TRBD1. V gave up 4 bases and J gave up 4 bases; unmatched junction bases: 4. The CDR3 is 16 residues long. The germline V gene has CDR1 MNHEY and CDR2 SVGAGI.